Here is one TCR beta chain with its context. The antigen remains unidentified. The data derive from a study of T cells in localized non-small cell lung cancer. The CDR3 covers 14 residues. Germline values: CDR1 LGHNA, CDR2 YNFKEQ. The V end was cut by 5 bases, the J end by 0 bases, with 11 bases between. The protocol was immunoSEQ multiplex PCR, while the TCRdb copy is restricted to in-frame clones and leaves out a portion. This sample has roughly 16,000 clones, with around 89% found just once. Study findings and constraints: A higher density of T cells in blood coincided with extended overall survival. Of the top 100 tumor clones, median 57 were in adjacent lung, 25 to 30 among its top 100.

This clonotype was sampled from a female donor of 60 years or more with stage III squamous cell lung carcinoma. The source was peripheral blood, collected before any cancer treatment. The chain carries TRBV4-2 and TRBJ2-7; D possibly corresponds to TRBD1 (5 bases). The CDR3 is CASSLGPPSYEQYF. The CDR3 bases are TGTGCCAGCAGCTTGGGGCCCCCCTCCTACGAGCAGTACTTC.